Listed below are T cell receptor beta chains from one sample, sequenced in a study of esophageal squamous cell carcinoma under preoperative chemotherapy. TCRdb passed the PCR reads through MiXCR, listing each CDR3 protein once. This table has roughly 10,000 distinct CDR3 sequences, around 63% appearing once. The sample was acquired from a patient given preoperative chemotherapy. The receptors derive from a human donor with esophageal squamous cell carcinoma. The donor label of this sample is uncertain. CDR3s include the opening cysteine and the closing phenylalanine or tryptophan. The D gene is left open where the match is weak. Expanded clones are given a class, and other clones once, few, many or no size at all.

V gene	J gene	D gene	clone size	CDR3 protein	CDR3 DNA
TRBV6-1	TRBJ2-1	-	-	CASSEARASNEQFF	TGTGCCAGCAGTGAAGCGCGGGCTTCTAATGAGCAGTTCTTC
TRBV6-1	TRBJ2-3	-	-	CARGVWAGDTQYF	TGCGCCAGGGGGGTGTGGGCCGGGGATACGCAGTACTTT
TRBV6-1	TRBJ2-7	-	once	CASWDGSYEQYF	TGTGCCAGCTGGGACGGCTCCTACGAGCAGTACTTC
TRBV6-5	TRBJ2-1	TRBD1	-	CASSFSPGQGRNEQFF	TGTGCCAGCAGTTTTTCTCCGGGACAGGGCAGGAATGAGCAGTTCTTC
TRBV6-1	TRBJ2-7	-	-	CASSESGSSRYNEQYF	TGTGCCAGCAGTGAAAGTGGATCTTCCCGATACAATGAGCAGTACTTC
TRBV7-2	TRBJ2-1	TRBD2	-	CASSFSGGSYEQFF	TGTGCCAGCAGCTTTAGCGGGGGATCCTACGAGCAGTTCTTC
TRBV10-1	TRBJ2-1	-	many	CASTLIPGPPRNEQFF	TGCGCCAGCACCCTCATTCCGGGACCTCCTCGGAATGAGCAGTTCTTC
TRBV12-3/TRBV12-4	TRBJ2-1	-	-	CASSLALGAHEQFF	TGTGCCAGCAGTTTAGCGCTAGGGGCCCATGAGCAGTTCTTC
TRBV7-2	TRBJ2-3	-	-	CASSSQRTLSTDTQYF	TGTGCCAGCAGCTCACAGCGGACTCTAAGCACAGATACGCAGTATTTT
TRBV7-2	TRBJ1-6	-	medium-sized	CASSLAWDLNSPLHF	TGTGCCAGCAGCTTAGCTTGGGACCTTAATTCACCCCTCCACTTT
TRBV6-1	TRBJ2-1	-	-	CASSFYEQFF	TGTGCCAGCAGCTTTTACGAGCAGTTCTTC
TRBV10-3	TRBJ1-1	-	-	CASSTRRLITEAFF	TGTGCCAGCAGTACACGTCGACTCATCACTGAAGCTTTCTTT
TRBV6-1	TRBJ2-3	-	-	CASRGFGGSDKDTQFF	TGTGCCAGCAGGGGATTTGGGGGAAGCGACAAAGATACGCAGTTCTTT
TRBV12-3/TRBV12-4	TRBJ2-1	TRBD1	-	CASSRYRGSYEQFF	TGTGCCAGCAGTCGCTACAGGGGTTCCTACGAGCAGTTCTTC
TRBV12-3/TRBV12-4	TRBJ2-3	-	few	CASSNGQAQYF	TGTGCCAGCAGTAATGGGCAGGCGCAGTATTTT
TRBV7-6	TRBJ2-5	-	-	CASSFRTRQLRETQYF	TGTGCCAGCAGCTTCCGGACTCGCCAGCTTAGGGAGACCCAGTACTTC
TRBV6-1	TRBJ2-3	-	-	CASSELWGRATDMQYF	TGTGCCAGCAGTGAATTGTGGGGGAGAGCCACAGACATGCAGTATTTT
TRBV6-5	TRBJ1-1	-	-	CASSYSRDGVLAFF	TGTGCCAGCAGTTACTCGCGGGACGGAGTTCTAGCTTTCTTT
TRBV6-1	TRBJ2-3	-	-	CASSDLGGSYTNTQYF	TGTGCCAGCAGTGACTTGGGGGGAAGCTACACAAACACGCAGTATTTT
TRBV7-2	TRBJ2-1	-	-	CASSPPGQHNEQFF	TGTGCCAGCAGCCCCCCGGGACAACACAATGAGCAGTTCTTC
TRBV6-1	TRBJ2-7	-	few	CASRGFGGRYPETQYF	TGTGCCAGCAGGGGGTTTGGGGGCCGCTACCCAGAGACGCAGTACTTC
TRBV6-1	TRBJ2-1	TRBD2	-	CASSERGLAGANEQFF	TGTGCCAGCAGTGAAAGAGGGCTAGCGGGGGCAAATGAGCAGTTCTTC
TRBV20-1	TRBJ2-1	TRBD1	few	CSATRDSSTGETQFF	TGCAGTGCTACGCGGGACAGCTCGACAGGGGAGACCCAGTTCTTC
TRBV6-1	TRBJ2-5	TRBD1	-	CASREGQGEAETQYF	TGTGCCAGCAGAGAGGGACAGGGGGAGGCGGAGACCCAGTACTTC
TRBV6-5	TRBJ2-7	-	-	CASSYSRTTLRVEQYF	TGTGCCAGCAGTTACTCGAGGACAACCCTCCGGGTTGAGCAGTACTTC
TRBV27	TRBJ2-7	TRBD2	once	CASSPALAGAEQYF	TGTGCCAGCAGCCCCGCACTAGCGGGGGCTGAGCAGTACTTC
TRBV6-1	TRBJ1-1	-	few	CASRNTEAFF	TGTGCCAGCCGGAACACTGAAGCTTTCTTT
TRBV7-2	TRBJ2-3	-	-	CASSVGGSGSKDTQYF	TGTGCCAGCAGCGTAGGAGGTAGCGGAAGCAAAGATACGCAGTATTTT
TRBV6-1	TRBJ2-3	-	-	CASSERAGGLCDKNTQYF	TGTGCCAGCAGTGAGCGGGCAGGGGGGCTGTGTGACAAAAATACGCAGTATTTC
TRBV6-1	TRBJ2-5	TRBD2	-	CASRGGGAGDQETQYF	TGTGCCAGCAGGGGGGGTGGAGCGGGAGACCAAGAGACCCAGTACTTC
TRBV6-5	TRBJ2-7	TRBD2	-	CASSYSSGLGSEQYF	TGTGCCAGCAGTTACTCGTCCGGACTAGGGAGCGAGCAGTACTTC
TRBV6-1	TRBJ2-3	-	-	CASREFGGSDKDTQYF	TGTGCCAGCAGGGAATTTGGGGGAAGCGACAAAGATACGCAGTATTTT
TRBV6-1	TRBJ2-3	-	-	CASIPVSGLFTKDTQYF	TGTGCCAGCATCCCGGTCTCGGGGCTCTTCACCAAAGATACTCAGTATTTT